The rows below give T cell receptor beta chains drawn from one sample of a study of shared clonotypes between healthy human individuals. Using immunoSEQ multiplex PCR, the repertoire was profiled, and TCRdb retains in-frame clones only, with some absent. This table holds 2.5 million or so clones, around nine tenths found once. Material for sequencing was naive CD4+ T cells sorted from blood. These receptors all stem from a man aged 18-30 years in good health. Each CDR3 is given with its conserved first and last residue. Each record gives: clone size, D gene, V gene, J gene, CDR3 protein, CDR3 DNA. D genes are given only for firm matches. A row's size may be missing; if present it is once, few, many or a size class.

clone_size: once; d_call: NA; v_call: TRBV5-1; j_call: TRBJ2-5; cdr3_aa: CASSLGTGQETQYF; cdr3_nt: TGCGCCAGCAGCTTGGGAACAGGGCAAGAGACCCAGTACTTC
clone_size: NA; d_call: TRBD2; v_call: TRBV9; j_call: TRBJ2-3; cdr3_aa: CASSVSAGGITDTQYF; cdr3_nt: TGTGCCAGCAGCGTCTCAGCGGGGGGGATCACAGATACGCAGTATTTT
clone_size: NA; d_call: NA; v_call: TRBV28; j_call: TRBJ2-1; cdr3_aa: CASSLATSSYNEQFF; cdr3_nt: TGTGCCAGCAGTTTAGCTACCTCCTCCTACAATGAGCAGTTCTTC
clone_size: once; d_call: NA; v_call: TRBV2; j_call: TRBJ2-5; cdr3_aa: CASPVGGPQETQYF; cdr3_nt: TGTGCCAGCCCGGTTGGTGGGCCCCAAGAGACCCAGTACTTC
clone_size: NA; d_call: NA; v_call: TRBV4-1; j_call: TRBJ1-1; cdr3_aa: CASSQRAPGGNTEAFF; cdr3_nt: TGCGCCAGCAGCCAGCGAGCTCCGGGGGGTAACACTGAAGCTTTCTTT
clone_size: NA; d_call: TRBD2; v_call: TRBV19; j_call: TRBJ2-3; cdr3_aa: CASSLGTSGPDTQYF; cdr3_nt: TGTGCCAGTAGTCTGGGGACTAGCGGGCCAGATACGCAGTATTTT
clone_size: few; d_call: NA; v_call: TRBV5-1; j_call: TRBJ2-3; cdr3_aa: CASSLDGSTDTQYF; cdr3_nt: TGCGCCAGCAGCTTGGACGGCAGCACAGATACGCAGTATTTT
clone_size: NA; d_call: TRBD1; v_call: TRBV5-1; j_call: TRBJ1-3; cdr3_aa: CASSPGQSSGNTIYF; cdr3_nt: TGCGCCAGCAGCCCGGGACAGAGCTCTGGAAACACCATATATTTT
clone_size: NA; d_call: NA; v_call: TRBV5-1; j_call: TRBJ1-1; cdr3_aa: CASSLVGRSEAFF; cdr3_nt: TGCGCCAGCAGCTTGGTAGGACGGAGTGAAGCTTTCTTT
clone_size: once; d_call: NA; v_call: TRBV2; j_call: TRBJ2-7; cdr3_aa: CASSGFMGAQSEQYF; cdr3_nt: TGTGCCAGCAGTGGTTTTATGGGGGCGCAATCCGAGCAGTACTTC
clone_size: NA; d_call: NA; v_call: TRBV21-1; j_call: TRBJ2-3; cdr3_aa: CASSRLAHITSPGDTQYF; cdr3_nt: TGTGCCAGCAGCAGACTCGCGCATATAACTTCACCGGGAGACACGCAGTATTTT
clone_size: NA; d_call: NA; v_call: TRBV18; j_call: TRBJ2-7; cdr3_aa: CASSPGGQRGSYEQYF; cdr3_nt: TGTGCCAGCTCACCTGGGGGACAACGCGGCTCCTACGAGCAGTACTTC
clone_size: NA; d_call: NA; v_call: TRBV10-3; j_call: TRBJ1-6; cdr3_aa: CAISDGPISPLHF; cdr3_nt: TGTGCCATCAGCGACGGGCCCATTTCACCCCTCCACTTT
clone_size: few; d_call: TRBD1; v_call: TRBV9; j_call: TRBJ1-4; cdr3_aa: CASSVDGRTGSFEKLFF; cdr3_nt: TGTGCCAGCAGCGTAGATGGGCGGACAGGGTCATTTGAAAAACTGTTTTTT
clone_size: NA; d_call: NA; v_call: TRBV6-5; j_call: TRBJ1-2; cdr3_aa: CASSYSVKGYGYTF; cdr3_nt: TGTGCCAGCAGTTACTCTGTAAAAGGCTATGGCTACACCTTC
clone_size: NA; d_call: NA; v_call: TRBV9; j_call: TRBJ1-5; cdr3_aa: CASSVGLGNNQPQHF; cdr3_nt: TGTGCCAGCAGCGTAGGACTCGGAAACAATCAGCCCCAGCATTTT
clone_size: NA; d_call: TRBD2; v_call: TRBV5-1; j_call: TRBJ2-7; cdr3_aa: CASSLVPFGAGAYEQYF; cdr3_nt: TGCGCCAGCAGCTTGGTCCCCTTTGGGGCGGGAGCCTACGAGCAGTACTTC
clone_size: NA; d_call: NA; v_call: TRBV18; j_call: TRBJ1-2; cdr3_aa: CASSVDAHYGYTF; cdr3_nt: TGTGCCAGCTCAGTCGACGCACACTATGGCTACACCTTC
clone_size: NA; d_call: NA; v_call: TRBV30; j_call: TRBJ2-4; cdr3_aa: CAWTSAIAKNIQYF; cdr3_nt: TGTGCCTGGACTAGCGCTATAGCCAAAAACATTCAGTACTTC
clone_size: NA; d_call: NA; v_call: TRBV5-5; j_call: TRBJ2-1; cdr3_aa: CASSQGPSQHNEQFF; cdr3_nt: TGTGCCAGCAGCCAGGGCCCGTCTCAACACAATGAGCAGTTCTTC
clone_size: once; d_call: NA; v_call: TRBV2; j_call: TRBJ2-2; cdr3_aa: CASTGRRGTGELFF; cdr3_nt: TGTGCCAGCACAGGGCGTAGGGGCACCGGGGAGCTGTTTTTT
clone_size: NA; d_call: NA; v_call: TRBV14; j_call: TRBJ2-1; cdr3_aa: CASSQDSPRINEQFF; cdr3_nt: TGTGCCAGCAGCCAAGACAGCCCCCGAATTAATGAGCAGTTCTTC
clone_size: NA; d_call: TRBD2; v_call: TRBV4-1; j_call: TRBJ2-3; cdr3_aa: CASSQPNGLAGEDTQYF; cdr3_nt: TGCGCCAGCAGCCAACCAAACGGACTAGCGGGAGAGGATACGCAGTATTTT
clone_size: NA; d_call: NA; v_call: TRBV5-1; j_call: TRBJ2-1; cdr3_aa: CASSLAGLTFPNEQFF; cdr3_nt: TGCGCCAGCAGCTTGGCGGGACTGACCTTCCCCAATGAGCAGTTCTTC
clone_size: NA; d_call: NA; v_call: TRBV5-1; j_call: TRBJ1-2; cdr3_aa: CASSLGQLYGYTF; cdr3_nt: TGCGCCAGCAGCTTGGGACAACTCTATGGCTACACCTTC
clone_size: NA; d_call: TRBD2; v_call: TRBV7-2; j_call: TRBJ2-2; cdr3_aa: CASSAVGGANTGELFF; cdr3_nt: TGTGCCAGCAGCGCCGTTGGGGGGGCGAACACCGGGGAGCTGTTTTTT
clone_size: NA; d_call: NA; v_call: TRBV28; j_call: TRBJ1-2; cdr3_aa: CASSSVVLNYGYTF; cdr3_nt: TGTGCCAGCAGTTCGGTGGTGTTAAACTATGGCTACACCTTC
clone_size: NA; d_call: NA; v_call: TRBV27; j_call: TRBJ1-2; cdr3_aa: CPHPGSRHGYTF; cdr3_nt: TGTCCCCACCCAGGATCCCGCCATGGCTACACCTTC
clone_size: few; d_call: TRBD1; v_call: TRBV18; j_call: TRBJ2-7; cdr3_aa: CASSRTGLDEQYF; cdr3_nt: TGTGCCAGCTCACGGACAGGGCTCGACGAGCAGTACTTC